These T cell receptor beta chains were read from a single sample in a study of identical twins. TCRdb called the 5' RACE reads again in MiXCR, with one record for every CDR3 protein. Of more than 600,000 distinct CDR3 sequences in the sample, roughly 20% were seen once. The same data also contributed to another study, on T cells expressing NK-cell markers.

Sequences were obtained from PBMCs. These receptors were obtained from a woman aged 18-29 years in good health. The CDR3 runs from the conserved cysteine through the conserved F or W. Fields, in order: J gene, clone size, V gene, D gene, CDR3 DNA, CDR3 protein. The D gene is left open where the match is weak. Where a row states a size, it is once, few, many or the class of an expanded clone; other rows omit it.

TRBJ2-1 few TRBV24-1 TRBD2 TGTGCCACCAGTGATTGTCACAGCGGGGGGGCTACCTACAATGAGCAGTTCTTC CATSDCHSGGATYNEQFF
TRBJ2-2 - TRBV12-3/TRBV12-4 TRBD2 TGTGCCAGCAGTTCCCTAGCGGGGGGATACACCGGGGAGCTGTTTTTT CASSSLAGGYTGELFF
TRBJ2-1 - TRBV19 TRBD2 TGTGCCAGTCAACTAGCGGGGGACTACAATGAGCAGTTCTTC CASQLAGDYNEQFF
TRBJ2-5 many TRBV12-5 - TGTGCTAGTGGTTTGGTAGAAGAGACCCAGTACTTC CASGLVEETQYF
TRBJ2-5 - TRBV7-8 TRBD1 TGTGCCAGCAGACGACAGGGAGAGACCCAGTACTTC CASRRQGETQYF
TRBJ2-1 many TRBV20-1 TRBD2 TGCAGTGCCTCGGCGGCTAGCGGGAACATCGGTGAGCAGTTCTTC CSASAASGNIGEQFF
TRBJ2-7 few TRBV10-3 - TGTGCCATCATGGCCTTAACAGGGAGCTACGAGCAGTACTTC CAIMALTGSYEQYF
TRBJ2-7 once TRBV27 TRBD2 TGTGCCAGCAGTCTTGGGACTAAGCTGGCCTACGAGCAGTACTTC CASSLGTKLAYEQYF
TRBJ1-1 - TRBV5-1 TRBD1 TGCGCCAGCAGCTTGGCCTCGGACAGGGAATACACTGAAGCTTTCTTT CASSLASDREYTEAFF
TRBJ2-1 - TRBV7-2 - TGTGCCAGCAGCTCGTTTCGCGGGTCGTCCTACAATGAGCAGTTCTTC CASSSFRGSSYNEQFF
TRBJ2-5 once TRBV7-9 TRBD2 TGTGCCAGCATACGCGGGGGGCAGGGAGAGACCCAGTACTTC CASIRGGQGETQYF
TRBJ2-1 - TRBV9 - TGTGCCAGCAGCGTAGCTATTACAGGGGGGGGTGAGACCCAGTTCTTC CASSVAITGGGETQFF
TRBJ1-5 many TRBV7-9 - TGTGCCAGCAGCCGAGGGGATCAGCCCCAGCATTTT CASSRGDQPQHF
TRBJ2-1 few TRBV5-1 - TGCGCCAGCAGCTTGGAGGGCGATACCTACAATGAGCAGTTCTTC CASSLEGDTYNEQFF
TRBJ2-7 - TRBV12-3/TRBV12-4 TRBD1 TGTGCCAGCAGGGATGACAGGGCCTCCTACGAGCAGTACTTC CASRDDRASYEQYF
TRBJ2-2 few TRBV7-3 - TGTGCCAGCAGCTTAGAAGCCCAAAACACCGGGGAGCTGTTTTTT CASSLEAQNTGELFF
TRBJ1-1 once TRBV20-1 - TGCAGTGCTAGAGATCCGGACGCAGAAGCTTTCTTT CSARDPDAEAFF